Described below is a single TCR beta chain sequence and its context. Its matching antigen is unknown. The study ran its PCR with 60 Vbeta and 13 Jbeta primers. Assay used: immunoSEQ multiplex PCR; TCRdb lists only in-frame clones, some missing. This sample has some 60,000 clones; 80% occur once, and the top ten carry around 5.9%. The data were taken from a study of cytomegalovirus exposure and HLA in healthy donors. Study outcomes and limitations: As confirmed in vitro, a few CMV-associated chains were specific for CMV antigens. Overall, roughly 160 TCR beta chains were annotated as cytomegalovirus-associated. The later analysis indicated that the majority of CMV-associated TCR beta chains appeared HLA-restricted.

The V end was cut by 0 bases, the J end by 7 bases, with 8 bases between. Germline V CDR1 and CDR2: SGHRS, YFSETQ. This CDR3 region has 13 residues. This sequence originates from a male donor in good health and CMV-seronegative. Sequenced: PBMCs. The chain recombines TRBV5-1 with TRBJ2-1, with a weak D call TRBD1 (6 bases). This CDR3 reads CASSLEGGNEQFF. The DNA of the CDR3 is TGCGCCAGCAGCTTGGAAGGGGGTAATGAGCAGTTCTTC.